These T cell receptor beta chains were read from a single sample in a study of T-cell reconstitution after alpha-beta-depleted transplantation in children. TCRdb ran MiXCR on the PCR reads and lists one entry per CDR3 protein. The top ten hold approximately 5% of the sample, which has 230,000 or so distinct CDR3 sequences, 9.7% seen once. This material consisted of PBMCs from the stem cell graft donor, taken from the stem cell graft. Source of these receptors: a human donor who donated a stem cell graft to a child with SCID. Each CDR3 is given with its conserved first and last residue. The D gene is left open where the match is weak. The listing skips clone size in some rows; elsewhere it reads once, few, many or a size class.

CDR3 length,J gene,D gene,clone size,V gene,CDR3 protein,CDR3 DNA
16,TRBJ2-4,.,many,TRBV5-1,CASSLLVGLTKNIQYF,TGCGCCAGCAGCTTGCTTGTAGGCCTCACCAAAAACATTCAGTACTTC
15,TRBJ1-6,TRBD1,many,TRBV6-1,CASRPGQGISSPLHF,TGTGCCAGCAGACCCGGACAGGGAATCAGTTCACCCCTCCACTTT
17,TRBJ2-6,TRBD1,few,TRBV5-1,CASSPGQGDGGANVLTF,TGCGCCAGCAGCCCGGGACAGGGGGATGGTGGGGCCAACGTCCTGACTTTC
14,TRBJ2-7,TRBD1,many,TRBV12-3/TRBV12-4,CASSLGDRPYEQYF,TGTGCCAGCAGTTTAGGGGACAGGCCCTACGAGCAGTACTTC
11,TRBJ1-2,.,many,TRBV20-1,CSARTGYGYTF,TGCAGTGCTAGGACGGGCTATGGCTACACCTTC
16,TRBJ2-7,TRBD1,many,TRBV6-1,CASSPLRNAGGHEQYF,TGTGCCAGCAGTCCCCTCCGGAATGCAGGGGGCCACGAGCAGTACTTC
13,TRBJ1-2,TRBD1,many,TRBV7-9,CASSSPGGSGYTF,TGTGCCAGCAGCTCGCCAGGGGGTTCGGGCTACACCTTC
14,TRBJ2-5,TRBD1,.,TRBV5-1,CASSTGQGRETQYF,TGCGCCAGCAGCACCGGACAGGGAAGAGAGACCCAGTACTTC
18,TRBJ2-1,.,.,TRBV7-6,CASSSDRVGVQTDNEQFF,TGTGCCAGCAGCTCCGATCGGGTAGGGGTACAGACTGACAATGAGCAGTTCTTC
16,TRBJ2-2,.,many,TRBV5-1,CASSKKGGRNTGELFF,TGCGCCAGCAGCAAGAAAGGGGGGAGGAACACCGGGGAGCTGTTTTTT
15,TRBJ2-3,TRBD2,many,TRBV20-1,CSATIGREGTDTQYF,TGCAGTGCCACCATCGGGCGGGAGGGCACAGATACGCAGTATTTT
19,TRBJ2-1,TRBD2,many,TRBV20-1,CSARGRTSGGRSSYNEQFF,TGCAGTGCTAGAGGTCGGACTAGCGGGGGCCGTAGCTCCTACAATGAGCAGTTCTTC
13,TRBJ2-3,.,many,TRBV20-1,CSAHPGSTDTQYF,TGCAGTGCCCACCCCGGTAGCACAGATACGCAGTATTTT
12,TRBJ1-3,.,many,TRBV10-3,CAMSKDGNTIYF,TGTGCCATGTCCAAAGACGGAAACACCATATATTTT
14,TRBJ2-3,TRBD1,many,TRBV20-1,CSAPRDSSTDTQYF,TGCAGTGCCCCGAGGGACAGCTCCACAGATACGCAGTATTTT
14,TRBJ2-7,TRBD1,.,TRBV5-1,CASSLGTVSYEQYF,TGCGCCAGCAGCTTAGGGACAGTCTCCTACGAGCAGTACTTC
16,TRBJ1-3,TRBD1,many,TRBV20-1,CSARSQNPTGGDTIYF,TGCAGTGCTAGAAGTCAGAACCCGACAGGGGGGGACACCATATATTTT
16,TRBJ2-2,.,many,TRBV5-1,CASSLVQGSNTGELFF,TGCGCCAGCAGCTTGGTTCAGGGGTCGAACACCGGGGAGCTGTTTTTT
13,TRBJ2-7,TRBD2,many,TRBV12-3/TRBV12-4,CASRPGTSDEQYF,TGTGCCAGCAGACCCGGGACTAGCGACGAGCAGTACTTC
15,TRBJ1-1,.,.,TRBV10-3,CAISDPAGKNTEAFF,TGTGCCATCAGTGATCCTGCGGGCAAGAACACTGAAGCTTTCTTT
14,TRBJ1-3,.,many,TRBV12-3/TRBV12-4,CASEVSRSGNTIYF,TGTGCCAGCGAAGTATCCAGGTCTGGAAACACCATATATTTT
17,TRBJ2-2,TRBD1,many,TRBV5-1,CASSLAGTADYTGELFF,TGCGCCAGCAGCTTGGCTGGGACAGCAGATTACACCGGGGAGCTGTTTTTT
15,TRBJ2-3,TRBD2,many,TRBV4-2,CASSPRAGTTDTQYF,TGTGCCAGCAGCCCTAGAGCGGGAACCACAGATACGCAGTATTTT
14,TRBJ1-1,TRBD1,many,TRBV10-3,CAIRDRGQDTEAFF,TGTGCCATCAGGGACAGGGGGCAGGACACTGAAGCTTTCTTT
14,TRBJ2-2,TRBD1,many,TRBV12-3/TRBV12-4,CASTDRVSTGELFF,TGTGCCAGCACCGACAGGGTTAGCACCGGGGAGCTGTTTTTT
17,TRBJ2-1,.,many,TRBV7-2,CASSLWVLNRIHNEQFF,TGTGCCAGCAGCTTATGGGTCCTTAACAGGATACACAATGAGCAGTTCTTC
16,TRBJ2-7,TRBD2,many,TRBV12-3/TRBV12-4,CASSSRGRAAFYEQYF,TGTGCCAGCAGTTCCCGGGGGAGGGCGGCGTTCTACGAGCAGTACTTC
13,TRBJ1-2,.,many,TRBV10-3,CAISEGQNYGYTF,TGTGCCATCAGTGAGGGACAGAACTATGGCTACACCTTC
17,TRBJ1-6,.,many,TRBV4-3,CASSEGLQSSYNSPLHF,TGCGCCAGCAGTGAAGGACTCCAGAGCTCCTATAATTCACCCCTCCACTTT
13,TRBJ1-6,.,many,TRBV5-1,CASSLHYNSPLHF,TGCGCCAGCAGCTTGCATTATAATTCACCCCTCCACTTT
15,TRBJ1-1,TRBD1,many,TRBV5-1,CASSLSDRGHTEAFF,TGCGCCAGCAGCTTGTCGGACAGGGGGCACACTGAAGCTTTCTTT
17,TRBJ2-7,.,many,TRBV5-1,CASSLVVSAGAPYEQYF,TGCGCCAGCAGCTTGGTAGTTTCGGCGGGGGCCCCCTACGAGCAGTACTTC
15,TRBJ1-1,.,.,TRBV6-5,CASSNNRELNTEAFF,TGTGCCAGCAGTAACAACAGGGAACTGAACACTGAAGCTTTCTTT
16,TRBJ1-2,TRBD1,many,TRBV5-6,CASSWDGQGINYGYTF,TGTGCCAGCAGCTGGGACGGACAGGGGATTAACTATGGCTACACCTTC
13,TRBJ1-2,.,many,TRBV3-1,CASSHEVNYGYTF,TGTGCCAGCAGCCACGAGGTTAACTATGGCTACACCTTC
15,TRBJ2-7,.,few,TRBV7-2,CASSLRTRASYEQYF,TGTGCCAGCAGCCTTCGGACACGGGCGTCCTACGAGCAGTACTTC
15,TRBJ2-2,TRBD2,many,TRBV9,CASSPRDYRTGELFF,TGTGCCAGCAGCCCTCGGGACTACCGCACCGGGGAGCTGTTTTTT
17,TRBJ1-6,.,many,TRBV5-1,CASSYGGDSSYNSPLHF,TGCGCCAGCAGTTACGGGGGCGACAGCTCCTATAATTCACCCCTCCACTTT
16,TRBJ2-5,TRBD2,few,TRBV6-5,CASSYSSGAYGETQYF,TGTGCCAGCAGTTACTCGAGCGGGGCCTACGGAGAGACCCAGTACTTC
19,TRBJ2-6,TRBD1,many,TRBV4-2,CASSEALGQFTSGANVLTF,TGTGCCAGCAGCGAGGCTCTGGGACAGTTCACCTCTGGGGCCAACGTCCTGACTTTC
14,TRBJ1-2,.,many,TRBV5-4,CASRHQQDSFGYTF,TGTGCCAGCAGACATCAACAGGACTCCTTCGGCTACACCTTC
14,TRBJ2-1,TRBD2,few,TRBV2,CASSERGALLEQFF,TGTGCCAGCAGTGAGCGGGGGGCTCTCTTGGAGCAGTTCTTC
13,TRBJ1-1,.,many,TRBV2,CASSISVNTEAFF,TGTGCCAGCAGTATATCGGTGAACACTGAAGCTTTCTTT
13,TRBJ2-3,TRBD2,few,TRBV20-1,CSAGTSGPDTQYF,TGCAGTGCAGGGACTAGCGGCCCGGATACGCAGTATTTT
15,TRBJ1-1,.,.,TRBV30,CAWSVPLLMNTEAFF,TGTGCCTGGAGTGTACCCCTCCTCATGAACACTGAAGCTTTCTTT
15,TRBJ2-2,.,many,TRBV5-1,CASSRGNANTGELFF,TGCGCCAGCAGCCGGGGGAACGCGAACACCGGGGAGCTGTTTTTT
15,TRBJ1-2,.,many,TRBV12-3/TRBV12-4,CASSLRRESNYGYTF,TGTGCCAGCAGTTTGCGAAGGGAGTCTAACTATGGCTACACCTTC
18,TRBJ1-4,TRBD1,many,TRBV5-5,CASSTNRGAGIFNEKLFF,TGTGCCAGCAGCACCAACAGGGGAGCCGGTATTTTCAATGAAAAACTGTTTTTT
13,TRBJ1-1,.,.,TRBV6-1,CASLRHLRAEAFF,TGTGCCAGCCTTCGCCATCTAAGGGCTGAAGCTTTCTTT
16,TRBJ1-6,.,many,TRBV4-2,CASSQDGGSYNSPLHF,TGTGCCAGCAGCCAAGACGGGGGGTCCTATAATTCACCCCTCCACTTT
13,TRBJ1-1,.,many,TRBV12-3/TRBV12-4,CASRLDLNTEAFF,TGTGCCAGCAGGCTCGACCTGAACACTGAAGCTTTCTTT
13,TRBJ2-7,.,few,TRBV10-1,CASSGDAPYEQYF,TGCGCCAGCAGTGGGGACGCCCCCTACGAGCAGTACTTC
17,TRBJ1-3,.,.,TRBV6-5,CASSYSNGGFSGNTIYF,TGTGCCAGCAGTTACTCGAATGGCGGCTTCTCTGGAAACACCATATATTTT
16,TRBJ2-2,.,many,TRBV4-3,CASSQDTAAGRGELFF,TGCGCCAGCAGCCAAGATACCGCGGCGGGGAGGGGGGAGCTGTTTTTT
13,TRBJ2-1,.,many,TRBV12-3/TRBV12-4,CASSFTGTNEQFF,TGTGCCAGCAGTTTTACAGGTACCAATGAGCAGTTCTTC
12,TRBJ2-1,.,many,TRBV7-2,CASSKLGNEQFF,TGTGCCAGCAGTAAACTCGGCAATGAGCAGTTCTTC
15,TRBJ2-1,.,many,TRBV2,CAGGDLRGLYNEQFF,TGTGCCGGTGGGGACCTCAGGGGCCTATACAATGAGCAGTTCTTC